Shown below are 9 T cell receptor beta chains from a single sample sequenced in a study of blood T cell repertoires in COVID-19. The protocol was immunoSEQ multiplex PCR, while the TCRdb copy is restricted to in-frame clones and leaves out a portion. The sample carries about 200,000 clones, over 75% recorded once. Sequenced sample: peripheral blood. Receptors were obtained from a human donor in a cohort sampled during active COVID-19.

V is TRBV4-2 and J is TRBJ2-1, with 9 bases identical to TRBD2. Looked up from germline, CDR1 is LGHNA and CDR2 is YNFKEQ. This CDR3 is built from 16 residues. Losses at the gene ends were 0 bases for V and 5 bases for J; bases not matched to a gene: 5. For the CDR3, the DNA is TGTGCCAGCAGCCAAGATAGCGCTAGCGGGGACAATGAGCAGTTCTTC. It specifies CASSQDSASGDNEQFF.

The chain joins TRBV5-1 to TRBJ1-5; TRBD1 is a possible D gene (5 bases). CDR1 and CDR2 (germline): SGHRS, YFSETQ. The germline V and J ends were trimmed by 4 bases and 4 bases, with 15 bases remaining between them. This CDR3 is built from 15 residues. The CDR3 is CASSLTWGGNQPQHF. The CDR3 nucleotides are TGCGCCAGCAGCCTCACGTGGGGGGGAAATCAGCCCCAGCATTTT.

The rearrangement links TRBV28 to TRBJ1-4; 10 positions agree with TRBD1. The germline V gene encodes CDR1 MDHEN and CDR2 SYDVKM. V lost 5 bases, J lost 1 base, and 10 bases stayed unmatched. The CDR3 is 18 residues long. The CDR3 DNA reads TGTGCCAGCAGTCCAGAGACAGGGGGCTGGAGAACTAATGAAAAACTGTTTTTT. This translates into CASSPETGGWRTNEKLFF.

This clone came up once. CDR3 DNA sequence: TGTGCCAGCAGCATGACAGTGAGCTCCTACGAGCAGTACTTC. Protein sequence: CASSMTVSSYEQYF. V gene TRBV7-8 combines with J gene TRBJ2-7; D possibly corresponds to TRBD1 (5 bases). Per the germline V gene, CDR1 is SGHVS and CDR2 is FQNEAQ. The CDR3 sequence is 14 residues long. Trimming shortened V by 5 bases and J by 0 bases, and 11 bases separated the two germline ends.

The chain couples TRBV24-1 to TRBJ2-7, with TRBD1 matching over 9 bases. CDR3 length: 14 amino acids. The germline V gene encodes CDR1 KGHDR and CDR2 SFDVKD. Trimming took 3 bases from V and 4 from J; bases not matched to a gene: 3. The CDR3 sequence is CATSDPGTGYEQYF. The CDR3 coding sequence is TGTGCCACCAGTGATCCCGGGACAGGGTACGAGCAGTACTTC.

The CDR3 bases are TGCGCCAGCAGCTTGATGTTTCGCTCTGGAAACACCATATATTTT. This gives the protein CASSLMFRSGNTIYF. J is TRBJ1-3 and V is TRBV5-1; D unresolved. Germline-derived CDR1 and CDR2 are SGHRS and YFSETQ. Deletions cut 1 base from V and 0 bases from J, with 8 bases between. The CDR3 covers 15 residues.

The V gene is TRBV4-1, the J gene TRBJ1-2; no clear D. This CDR3 is 16 amino acids long. Per germline, CDR1 MGHRA and CDR2 YSYEKL. V gave up 0 bases and J gave up 4 bases, with 15 bases separating them. This chain's CDR3 is CASSQDYTAGGYGYTF. CDR3 nucleotides: TGCGCCAGCAGCCAAGATTACACAGCCGGTGGCTATGGCTACACCTTC.

This clone was observed a few times. The CDR3 protein is CASSPRDRGSYEQYF. CDR3 nucleotides: TGTGCCAGCAGTCCCCGGGACAGGGGTTCCTACGAGCAGTACTTC. This sequence joins TRBV4-2 and TRBJ2-7, with 10 bases fitting TRBD1. V shed 6 bases, J shed 1 base, and the junction held 6 bases outside the gene matches. The CDR3 loop spans 15 amino acids. Germline V lookup: CDR1 LGHNA, CDR2 YNFKEQ.

The chain uses TRBV7-9 and TRBJ1-6; a possible D gene is TRBD1 (5 bases). This CDR3 comprises 14 residues. V lost 2 bases and J 5 bases, leaving 7 bases between the germline ends. Germline V gene lookup returns CDR1 SEHNR and CDR2 FQNEAQ (reference sequence). This chain's CDR3 is CASSLTGHNSPLHF. The CDR3 DNA reads as TGTGCCAGCAGCTTAACAGGACATAATTCACCCCTCCACTTT.